This T cell receptor beta chain was recovered during a study of shared clonotypes between healthy human individuals. Sequencing was performed with immunoSEQ multiplex PCR; in TCRdb, only in-frame clones are kept and a portion is missing. The table lists a few million clones, approximately 94% of them singletons. Specimen: naive CD4+ T cells sorted from blood. The subset here: CD45RA+ positively selected. The TCR comes from a man aged 18 to 30 in good health.

DNA of the CDR3: TGTGCCAGCAGCGGCGGGACTAGCGGTGCCTACGAGCAGTACTTC. Residues: CASSGGTSGAYEQYF. The chain combines TRBV7-9 with TRBJ2-7; 11 bases are a match to TRBD2. The CDR3 has 15 residues. Germline loops: CDR1 SEHNR, CDR2 FQNEAQ (reference sequence). V was clipped by 5 bases and J by 2 bases; unmatched bases: 5.